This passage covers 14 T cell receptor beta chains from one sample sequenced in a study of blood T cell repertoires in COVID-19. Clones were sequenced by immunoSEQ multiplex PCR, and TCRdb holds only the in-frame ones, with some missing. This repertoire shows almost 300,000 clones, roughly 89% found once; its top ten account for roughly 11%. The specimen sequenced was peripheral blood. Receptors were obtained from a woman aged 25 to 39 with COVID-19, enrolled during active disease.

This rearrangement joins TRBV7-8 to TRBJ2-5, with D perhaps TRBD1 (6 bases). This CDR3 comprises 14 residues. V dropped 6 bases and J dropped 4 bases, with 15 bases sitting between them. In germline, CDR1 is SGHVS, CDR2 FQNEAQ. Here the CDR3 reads CASSGQPIGETQYF. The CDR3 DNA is TGTGCCAGCAGTGGACAGCCCATTGGAGAGACCCAGTACTTC.

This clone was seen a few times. In DNA form, the CDR3 reads TGTGCCAGTAGTATCCAGGGATCCTACGAGCAGTACTTC. Protein: CASSIQGSYEQYF. The V and J genes are TRBV19 and TRBJ2-7, with D possibly being TRBD1 (5 bases). Trimming cost V 3 bases and J 1 base, with 7 bases left between them. CDR1 and CDR2 from the germline V gene are LNHDA and SQIVND (reference sequence). This CDR3 region has 13 residues. Full variable domain (missing parts from reference TRBV19 and TRBJ2-7): DGGITQSPKYLFRKEGQNVTLSCEQNLNHDAMYWYRQDPGQGLRLIYYSQIVNDFQKGDIAEGYSVSREKKESFPLTVTSAQKNPTAFYLCASSIQGSYEQYFGPGTRLTVT.

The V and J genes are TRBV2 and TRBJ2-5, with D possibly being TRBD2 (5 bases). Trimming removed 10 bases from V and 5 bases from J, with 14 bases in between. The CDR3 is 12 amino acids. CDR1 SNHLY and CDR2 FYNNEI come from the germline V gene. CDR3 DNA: TGTGCCACCAGGCCGGAGGTCGAGACCCAGTACTTC. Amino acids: CATRPEVETQYF.

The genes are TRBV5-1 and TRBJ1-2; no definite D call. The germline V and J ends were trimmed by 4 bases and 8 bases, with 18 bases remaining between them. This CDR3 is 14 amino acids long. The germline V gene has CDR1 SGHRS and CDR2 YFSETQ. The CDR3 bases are TGCGCCAGCAGCCCGAGATCGGAGCGGGAAGGCTACACCTTC. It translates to CASSPRSEREGYTF. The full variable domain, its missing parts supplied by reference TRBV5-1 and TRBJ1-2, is KAGVTQTPRYLIKTRGQQVTLSCSPISGHRSVSWYQQTPGQGLQFLFEYFSETQRNKGNFPGRFSGRQFSNSRSEMNVSTLELGDSALYLCASSPRSEREGYTFGSGTRLTVV.

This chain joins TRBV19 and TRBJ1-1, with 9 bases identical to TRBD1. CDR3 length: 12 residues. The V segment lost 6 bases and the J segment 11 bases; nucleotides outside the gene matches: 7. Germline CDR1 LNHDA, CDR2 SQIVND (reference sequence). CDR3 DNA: TGTGCCAGTAGATCGGGACAGGGTAAGGCTTTCTTT. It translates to CASRSGQGKAFF.

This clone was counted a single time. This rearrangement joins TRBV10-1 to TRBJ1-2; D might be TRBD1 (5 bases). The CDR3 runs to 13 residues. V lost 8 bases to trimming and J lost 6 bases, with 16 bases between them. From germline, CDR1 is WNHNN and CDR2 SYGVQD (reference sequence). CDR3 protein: CASSGRGGHGYTF. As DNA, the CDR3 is TGCGCCAGCTCCGGGAGGGGAGGTCATGGCTACACCTTC.

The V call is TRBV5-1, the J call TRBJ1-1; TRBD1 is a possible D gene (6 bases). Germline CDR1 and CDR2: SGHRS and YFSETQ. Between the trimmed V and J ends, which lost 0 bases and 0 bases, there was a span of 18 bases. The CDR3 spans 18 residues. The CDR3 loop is CASSLAGPWDNLNTEAFF. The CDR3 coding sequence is TGCGCCAGCAGCTTGGCCGGGCCATGGGACAACTTGAACACTGAAGCTTTCTTT.

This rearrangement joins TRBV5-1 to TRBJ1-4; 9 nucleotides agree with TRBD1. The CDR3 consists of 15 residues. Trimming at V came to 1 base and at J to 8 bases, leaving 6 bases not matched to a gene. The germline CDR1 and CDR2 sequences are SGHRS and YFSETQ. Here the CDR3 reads CASSLTGGFEEKLFF. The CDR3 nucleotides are TGCGCCAGCAGCTTGACAGGGGGCTTCGAGGAAAAACTGTTTTTT.

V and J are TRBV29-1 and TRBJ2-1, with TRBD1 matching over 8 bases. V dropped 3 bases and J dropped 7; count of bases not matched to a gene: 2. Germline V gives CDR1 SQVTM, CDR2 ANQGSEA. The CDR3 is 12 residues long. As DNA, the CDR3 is TGCAGCGTTGACAGGGGGCGAAATGAGCAGTTCTTC. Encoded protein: CSVDRGRNEQFF.

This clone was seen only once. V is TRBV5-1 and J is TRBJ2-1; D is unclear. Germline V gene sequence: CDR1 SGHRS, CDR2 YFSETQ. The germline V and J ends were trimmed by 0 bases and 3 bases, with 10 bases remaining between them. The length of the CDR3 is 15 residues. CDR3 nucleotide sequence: TGCGCCAGCAGCTTGGTCGCGGCCCTCTACAATGAGCAGTTCTTC. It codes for CASSLVAALYNEQFF.

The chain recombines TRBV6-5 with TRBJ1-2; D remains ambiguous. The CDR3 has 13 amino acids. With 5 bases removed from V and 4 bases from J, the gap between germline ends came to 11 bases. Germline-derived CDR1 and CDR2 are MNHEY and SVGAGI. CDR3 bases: TGTGCCAGCAGTCTAGGATTCGCCTATGGCTACACCTTC. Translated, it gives CASSLGFAYGYTF.

CDR3 protein: CASTTGGQQTQYF. CDR3 sequence (DNA): TGTGCCAGCACGACGGGGGGGCAACAGACCCAGTACTTC. The gene calls are TRBV12-3 or TRBV12-4 and TRBJ2-5; 8 bases agree with TRBD2. V shed 7 bases and J 6 bases; nucleotides not matched to a gene: 7. The CDR3 sequence is 13 residues long.

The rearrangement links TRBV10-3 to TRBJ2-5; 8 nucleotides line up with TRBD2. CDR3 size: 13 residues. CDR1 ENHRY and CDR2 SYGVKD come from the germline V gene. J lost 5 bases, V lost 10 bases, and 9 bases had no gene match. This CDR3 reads CATSRGGGETQYF. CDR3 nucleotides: TGTGCCACCTCTCGGGGGGGCGGGGAGACCCAGTACTTC.

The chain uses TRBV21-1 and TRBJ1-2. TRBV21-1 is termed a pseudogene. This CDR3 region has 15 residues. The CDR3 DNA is TGTGCCAGCAGCGCGAAGTTCCGGGGAGACTATGGCTACACCTTC. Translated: CASSAKFRGDYGYTF.